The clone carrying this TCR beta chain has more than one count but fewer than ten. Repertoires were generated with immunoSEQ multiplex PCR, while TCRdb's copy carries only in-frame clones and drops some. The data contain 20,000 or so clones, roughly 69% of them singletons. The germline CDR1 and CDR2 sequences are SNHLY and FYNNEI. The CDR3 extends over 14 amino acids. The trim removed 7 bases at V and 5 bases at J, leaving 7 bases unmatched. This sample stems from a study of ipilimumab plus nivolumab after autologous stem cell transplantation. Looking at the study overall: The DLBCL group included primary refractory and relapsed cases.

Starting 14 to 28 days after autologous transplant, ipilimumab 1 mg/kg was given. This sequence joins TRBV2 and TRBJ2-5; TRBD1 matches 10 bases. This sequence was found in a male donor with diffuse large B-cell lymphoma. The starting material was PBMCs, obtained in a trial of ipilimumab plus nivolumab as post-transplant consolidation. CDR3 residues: CASKRDRGGETQYF. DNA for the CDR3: TGTGCCAGCAAACGGGACAGGGGAGGGGAGACCCAGTACTTC. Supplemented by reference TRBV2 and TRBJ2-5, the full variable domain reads EPEVTQTPSHQVTQMGQEVILRCVPISNHLYFYWYRQILGQKVEFLVSFYNNEISEKSEIFDDQFSVERPDGSNFTLKIRSTKLEDSAMYFCASKRDRGGETQYFGPGTRLLVL.